Each of the 14 T cell receptor beta chains below was sequenced from the same sample in a study of T-cell memory formation after mild COVID-19. TCRdb called the 5' RACE reads again in MiXCR, with one record for every CDR3 protein. The sample shows 150,000 to 200,000 distinct CDR3 sequences, roughly 12% of them seen only once. The sequenced material came from PBMCs or a T cell subset sorted from them (not recorded which). The receptors come from a man in his late teens or twenties who had mild COVID-19 (a few samples of this study predate the infection). Cell type and time point are not known.

This clonotype was detected ten times or more. The chain combines TRBV5-1 with TRBJ1-2, with TRBD1 as a possible D gene (6 bases). The germline gives CDR1 SGHRS, CDR2 YFSETQ. V lost 0 bases to trimming and J lost 7 bases, with 19 bases between them. This CDR3 has 16 residues. Here the CDR3 DNA reads TGCGCCAGCAGCTTGGACAGGGAGCCCGGGCTATCTGGCTACACCTTC. It translates to CASSLDREPGLSGYTF.

This clonotype was counted only a few times. V usage is TRBV20-1 and J usage is TRBJ1-2; no reliable D call. The CDR3 extends over 12 amino acids. Germline V gene data show CDR1 as DFQATT and CDR2 as SNEGSKA (reference sequence). V shed 2 bases and J shed 3 bases, with 7 bases lying between them. CDR3 DNA sequence: TGCAGTGCTAGAAACAACGACTATGGCTACACCTTC. This encodes CSARNNDYGYTF.

The chain links TRBV5-1 to TRBJ1-2; tentative D call: TRBD1 (5 bases). The CDR3 has 14 residues. Germline V gene sequence: CDR1 SGHRS, CDR2 YFSETQ. V was pared by 4 bases and J by 4 bases, with 14 bases between. The CDR3 here is CASSLSGGFYGYTF. In nucleotides, the CDR3 is TGCGCCAGCAGCCTGTCGGGGGGTTTCTATGGCTACACCTTC.

This clonotype has a handful of counts. This sequence joins TRBV5-1 and TRBJ1-4; 8 positions agree with TRBD1. Germline CDR1 and CDR2: SGHRS and YFSETQ. This CDR3 contains 17 residues. J was trimmed by 3 bases and V by 0 bases; bases with no gene match: 7. CDR3 bases: TGCGCCAGCAGCTTGGCCCCAGGGGGCATGGCTAATGAAAAACTGTTTTTT. Encoded protein: CASSLAPGGMANEKLFF. Together with reference TRBV5-1 and TRBJ1-4, the CDR3 gives the full variable domain: KAGVTQTPRYLIKTRGQQVTLSCSPISGHRSVSWYQQTPGQGLQFLFEYFSETQRNKGNFPGRFSGRQFSNSRSEMNVSTLELGDSALYLCASSLAPGGMANEKLFFGSGTQLSVL.

The V call is TRBV29-1, the J call TRBJ1-1, with 9 bases that match TRBD1. Per germline, CDR1 SQVTM and CDR2 ANQGSEA. V trimming: 0 bases; J trimming: 6 bases; junction bases outside the gene matches: 2. The CDR3 is 13 residues long. The CDR3 is CSVEEGTGSEAFF. DNA of the CDR3: TGCAGCGTTGAAGAAGGGACAGGGTCTGAAGCTTTCTTT.

This clonotype appeared a few times. V usage is TRBV6-4 and J usage is TRBJ2-2, with unresolved D. The CDR3 consists of 14 residues. Trimming shortened V by 6 bases and J by 5 bases, and 13 bases separated the two germline ends. Germline lookup yields CDR1 MRHNA and CDR2 SNTAGT. This chain's CDR3 is CASSPARWTGELFF. CDR3 DNA sequence: TGTGCCAGCAGCCCGGCCCGATGGACCGGGGAGCTGTTTTTT.

This clonotype was seen many times. This rearrangement joins TRBV7-2 to TRBJ2-5, with D possibly matching TRBD1 (6 bases). V gave up 2 bases and J gave up 4 bases, with 8 bases separating them. The CDR3 runs to 13 residues. The germline V gene encodes CDR1 SGHTA and CDR2 FQGNSA. Here the CDR3 reads CASSLLGAETQYF. CDR3 nucleotides: TGTGCCAGCAGCTTATTGGGGGCAGAGACCCAGTACTTC.

Ten or more counts support this clonotype. The V call is TRBV7-7, the J call TRBJ2-5; the match to TRBD1 covers 8 bases. Trimming removed 4 bases from V and 5 bases from J; junction bases left unmatched: 3. Germline values: CDR1 SSHAT, CDR2 FNYEAQ (reference sequence). The CDR3 spans 13 residues. CDR3 sequence: CASSSQGAETQYF. CDR3 DNA sequence: TGTGCCAGCAGCTCCCAGGGGGCCGAGACCCAGTACTTC.

The chain uses TRBV28 and TRBJ1-5; 8 bases map to TRBD1. Trimming cost V 5 bases and J 1 base; bases outside gene matches: 7. Germline CDR1 MDHEN, CDR2 SYDVKM. The CDR3 runs 16 residues. The chain's CDR3 is CASSPRQGWSNQPQHF. The CDR3 DNA reads as TGTGCCAGCAGTCCACGACAGGGGTGGAGCAATCAGCCCCAGCATTTT.

This chain connects TRBV30 to TRBJ1-2; D call uncertain. Germline V CDR1 and CDR2: GTSNPN, SVGIG (reference sequence). This CDR3 spans 12 amino acids. Trimming removed 0 bases at V and 4 bases at J, with 6 bases between. CDR3 nucleotides: TGTGCCTGGAGTGTACAGTCCTATGGCTACACCTTC. Translation gives CAWSVQSYGYTF. Combining the CDR3 with reference TRBV30 and TRBJ1-2 gives the whole variable domain SQTIHQWPATLVQPVGSPLSLECTVEGTSNPNLYWYRQAAGRGLQLLFYSVGIGQISSEVPQNLSASRPQDRQFILSSKKLLLSDSGFYLCAWSVQSYGYTFGSGTRLTVV.

This clonotype has more than one count but fewer than ten. This rearrangement joins TRBV4-2 to TRBJ2-1; 9 bases map to TRBD2. Germline V gives CDR1 LGHNA, CDR2 YNFKEQ. Germline trimming cut 4 bases from V and 7 bases from J; bases unmatched to any gene: 11. This CDR3 has 16 residues. Here the CDR3 DNA reads TGTGCCAGCAGCCCTTGGGAGACTAGCGGTGAGAATGAGCAGTTCTTC. Its protein is CASSPWETSGENEQFF.

This clonotype was seen only a few times. This chain connects TRBV20-1 to TRBJ1-4, with a tentative D call TRBD1 (5 bases). Germline CDR1 DFQATT, CDR2 SNEGSKA (reference sequence). The V end was cut by 4 bases, the J end by 8 bases, with 14 bases between. The CDR3 length is 13 residues. The CDR3 nucleotides are TGCAGTGCTATGTCCCTAGGGACGGAAAAACTGTTTTTT. Amino acid sequence: CSAMSLGTEKLFF.

The chain joins TRBV21-1 to TRBJ2-7; the table calls TRBD1, which could not be checked here. TRBV21-1 is deemed a pseudogene. The CDR3 covers 16 residues. The CDR3 is CASSKGESGASYEQYV. The CDR3 nucleotides are TGTGCCAGCAGCAAAGGGGAGTCAGGGGCCTCCTACGAGCAGTACGTC.

J is TRBJ2-3 and V is TRBV3-1, with 9 bases lining up with TRBD1. Germline CDR1 LGHDT, CDR2 YNNKEL (reference sequence). The ends lost 6 bases at V and 3 bases at J; junction bases unmatched: 7. The CDR3 loop spans 15 amino acids. Here the CDR3 reads CASRTAGQGTDTQYF. The DNA of the CDR3 is TGTGCCAGCAGGACAGCGGGACAGGGAACAGATACGCAGTATTTT.